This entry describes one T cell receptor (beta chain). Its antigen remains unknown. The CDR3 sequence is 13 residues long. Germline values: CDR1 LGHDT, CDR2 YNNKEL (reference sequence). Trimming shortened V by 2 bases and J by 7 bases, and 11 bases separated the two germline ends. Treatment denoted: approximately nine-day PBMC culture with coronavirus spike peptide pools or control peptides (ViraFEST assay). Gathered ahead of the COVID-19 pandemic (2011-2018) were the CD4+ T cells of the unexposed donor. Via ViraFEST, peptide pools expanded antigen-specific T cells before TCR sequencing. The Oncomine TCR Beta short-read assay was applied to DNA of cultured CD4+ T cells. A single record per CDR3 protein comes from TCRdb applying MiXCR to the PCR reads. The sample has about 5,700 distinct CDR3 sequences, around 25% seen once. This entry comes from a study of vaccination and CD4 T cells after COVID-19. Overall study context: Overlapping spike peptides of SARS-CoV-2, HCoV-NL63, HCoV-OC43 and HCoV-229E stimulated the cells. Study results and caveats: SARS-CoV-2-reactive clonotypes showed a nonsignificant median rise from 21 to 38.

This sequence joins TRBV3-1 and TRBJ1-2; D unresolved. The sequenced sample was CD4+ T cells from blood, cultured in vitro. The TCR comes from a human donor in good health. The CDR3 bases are TGTGCCAGCAGCCAATCGAAAAGGCCTGGCTACACCTTC. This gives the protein CASSQSKRPGYTF.